The T cell receptor (beta chain) under discussion was sequenced for a study of early T cells in non-severe SARS-CoV-2 infection. About the research overall: RNA in bulk from unsorted whole blood was sequenced, and chains were unpaired.

Worth noting for this clonotype: Its target is not known. A much bigger clone sits one base away, suggesting this may be a read error.

Overall study results and limits: Using VDJdb, the matching emphasized anti-spike CD8 responses while missing private and CD4 specificities.

Germline V gene lookup returns CDR1 SGHNT and CDR2 YYREEE (reference sequence). This CDR3 contains 15 residues. Attachment of unique molecular identifiers to individual cDNA molecules was performed. TCRdb re-called the 5' RACE reads through MiXCR, storing one row per CDR3 protein. The sample lists 45,000 to 75,000 distinct CDR3 sequences, approximately 12% seen once, with about 5% in the top ten. The TCR was taken from an adult who was a healthcare worker with PCR-confirmed SARS-CoV-2 infection or an uninfected control (not recorded which). V is TRBV5-4 and J is TRBJ2-3; the match to TRBD1 covers 8 bases. Sample: whole blood. The CDR3 loop is CASSPGQGVTDTLYF. The CDR3 DNA is TGTGCCAGCAGCCCCGGACAGGGTGTGACAGATACGCTGTATTTT.